This T cell receptor (beta chain) was identified in a study of cytomegalovirus exposure and HLA in healthy donors. The study's findings and limits: The study designated roughly 160 TCR beta chains cytomegalovirus-associated. It was reportedly the case that the classifier diagnosed cytomegalovirus status with high specificity and sensitivity. TCR beta V- and J-gene trimming, according to a later analysis, was linked to a missense DCLRE1C variant.

The PCR made use of 60 Vbeta and 13 Jbeta primers. In the original analysis: The count from a later analysis was some 83 million unique TCR beta chains, around 11 million of them shared. Measured with immunoSEQ multiplex PCR; TCRdb has only the in-frame clones, and not every one. V and J calls and clone size are those listed in that table; D and trimming were worked out from the DNA. The sample consists of approximately 150,000 clones, over 70% of them appearing once. A word on this clone: Its specificity is not known.

The CDR3 consists of 13 residues. The germline V gene encodes CDR1 MNHEY and CDR2 SVGAGI. V gave up 8 bases and J gave up 5 bases, with 15 bases separating them. The rearrangement joins TRBV6-5 to TRBJ2-5; perhaps TRBD2 as D (5 bases). The source material was PBMCs. The receptor was isolated from a woman in her twenties or thirties in good health and CMV-seropositive. The CDR3 nucleotides are TGTGCCAGCGTACCGGGCCGAGGGGAGACCCAGTACTTC. Translating it yields CASVPGRGETQYF.